This paragraph covers one TCR beta chain sequence. Its specificity is unknown. The data belong to a study of PD-1 blockade in mismatch repair-deficient tumors. Study-wide context: All were previously treated, progressing patients with around 12 mismatch repair-deficient cancer types.

Whole-study findings and limits: Rapid post-treatment expansion, then contraction, generally preceding radiologic response, marked tumor-resident clones.

TCR sequencing covered a few patients who responded to pembrolizumab. Produced via immunoSEQ multiplex PCR; TCRdb's table is partial and in-frame only. This sample has around 100,000 clones, with 65% to 80% found just once. This material consisted of peripheral blood, taken 60 weeks after starting pembrolizumab. This receptor was obtained from an adult with mismatch repair-deficient cancer.

CDR3 bases: TGCGCCAGCAGCCAAGTTGCGGGAGTTCCAGATACGCAGTATTTT. Its translation is CASSQVAGVPDTQYF. The chain couples TRBV4-1 to TRBJ2-3; 7 nucleotides agree with TRBD2. The J segment lost 4 bases and the V segment lost 1 base, leaving 5 bases of the junction unmatched. The V gene's germline CDR1 is MGHRA and CDR2 YSYEKL. The CDR3 loop spans 15 amino acids.